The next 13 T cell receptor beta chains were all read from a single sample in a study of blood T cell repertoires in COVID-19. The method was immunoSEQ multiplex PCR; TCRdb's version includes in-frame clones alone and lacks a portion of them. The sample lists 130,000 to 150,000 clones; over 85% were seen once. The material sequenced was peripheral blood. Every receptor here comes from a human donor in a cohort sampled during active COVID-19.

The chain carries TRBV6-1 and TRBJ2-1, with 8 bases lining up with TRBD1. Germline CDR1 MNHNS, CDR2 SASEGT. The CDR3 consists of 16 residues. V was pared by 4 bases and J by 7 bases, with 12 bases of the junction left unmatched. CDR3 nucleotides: TGTGCCAGCAGTGCAGCGGTCCGGACAGGGTTGAATGAGCAGTTCTTC. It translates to CASSAAVRTGLNEQFF.

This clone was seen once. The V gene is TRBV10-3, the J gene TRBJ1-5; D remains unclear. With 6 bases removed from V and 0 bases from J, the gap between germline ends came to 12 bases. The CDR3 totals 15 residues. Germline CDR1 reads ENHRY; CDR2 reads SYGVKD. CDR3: CAISQPGVSNQPQHF. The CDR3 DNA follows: TGTGCCATCAGCCAACCGGGAGTTAGCAATCAGCCCCAGCATTTT.

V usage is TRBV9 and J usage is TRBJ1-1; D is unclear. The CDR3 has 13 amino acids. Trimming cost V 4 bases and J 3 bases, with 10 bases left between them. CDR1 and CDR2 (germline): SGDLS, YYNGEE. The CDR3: CASSLRRDTEAFF. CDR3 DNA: TGTGCCAGCAGCTTACGACGGGACACTGAAGCTTTCTTT.

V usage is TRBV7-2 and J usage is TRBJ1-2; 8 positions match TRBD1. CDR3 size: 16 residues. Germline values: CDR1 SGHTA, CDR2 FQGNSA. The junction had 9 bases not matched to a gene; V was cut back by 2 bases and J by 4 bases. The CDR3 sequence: CASSLTGTGKFYGYTF. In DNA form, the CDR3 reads TGTGCCAGCAGCTTAACAGGGACAGGAAAATTCTATGGCTACACCTTC. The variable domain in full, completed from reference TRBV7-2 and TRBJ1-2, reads GAGVSQSPSNKVTEKGKDVELRCDPISGHTALYWYRQSLGQGLEFLIYFQGNSAPDKSGLPSDRFSAERTGGSVSTLTIQRTQQEDSAVYLCASSLTGTGKFYGYTFGSGTRLTVV.

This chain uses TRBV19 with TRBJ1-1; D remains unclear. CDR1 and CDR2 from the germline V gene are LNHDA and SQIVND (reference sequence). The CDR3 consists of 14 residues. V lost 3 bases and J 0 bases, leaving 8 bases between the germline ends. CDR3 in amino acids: CASSIEIMNTEAFF. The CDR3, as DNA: TGTGCCAGTAGTATCGAGATAATGAACACTGAAGCTTTCTTT.

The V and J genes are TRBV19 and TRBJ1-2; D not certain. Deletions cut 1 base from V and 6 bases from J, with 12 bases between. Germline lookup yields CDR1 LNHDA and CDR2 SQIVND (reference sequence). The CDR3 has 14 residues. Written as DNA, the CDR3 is TGTGCCAGTAGTATAGGAGAGGATCGCAATGGCTACACCTTC. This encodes CASSIGEDRNGYTF.

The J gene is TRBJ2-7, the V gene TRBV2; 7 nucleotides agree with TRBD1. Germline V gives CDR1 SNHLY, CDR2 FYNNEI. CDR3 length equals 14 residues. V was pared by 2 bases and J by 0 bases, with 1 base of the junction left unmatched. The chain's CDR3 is CASSETGVSYEQYF. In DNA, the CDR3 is TGTGCCAGCAGTGAAACAGGGGTCTCCTACGAGCAGTACTTC.

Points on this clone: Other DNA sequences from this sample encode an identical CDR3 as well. The CDR3 nucleotides read TGTGCCAGCAGCTTATTGCGGGAGACCCAGTACTTC. This sequence encodes CASSLLRETQYF. J is TRBJ2-5 and V is TRBV11-2, with D unclear. Germline assignment: CDR1 SGHAT and CDR2 FQNNGV. CDR3 length: 12 amino acids. Trimming pared 2 bases from V and 5 bases from J, leaving 6 bases between.

This CDR3 is CASSLSSGGPSEQYF. In DNA, the CDR3 is TGTGCCAGCAGTTTATCCTCGGGGGGGCCGAGCGAGCAGTACTTC. The chain links TRBV27 to TRBJ2-7; 8 bases agree with TRBD2. Germline V gene data show CDR1 as MNHEY and CDR2 as SMNVEV (reference sequence). V gave up 0 bases and J gave up 6 bases; unmatched junction bases: 7. The CDR3 contains 15 residues.

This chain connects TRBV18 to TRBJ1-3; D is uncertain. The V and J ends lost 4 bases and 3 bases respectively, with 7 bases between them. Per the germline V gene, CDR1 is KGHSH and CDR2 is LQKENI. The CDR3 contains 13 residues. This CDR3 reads CASSQEDGNTIYF. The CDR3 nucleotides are TGTGCCAGCTCACAGGAGGATGGAAACACCATATATTTT.

The CDR3 sequence: CASSFERNDRFIQPQHF. In DNA, the CDR3 is TGTGCCAGCAGCTTCGAACGTAATGACAGATTTATTCAGCCCCAGCATTTT. The rearrangement joins TRBV11-2 to TRBJ1-5; maybe TRBD1 (5 bases). V lost 3 bases to trimming and J lost 6 bases, with 21 bases between them. Per germline, CDR1 SGHAT and CDR2 FQNNGV. The CDR3 spans 17 residues.

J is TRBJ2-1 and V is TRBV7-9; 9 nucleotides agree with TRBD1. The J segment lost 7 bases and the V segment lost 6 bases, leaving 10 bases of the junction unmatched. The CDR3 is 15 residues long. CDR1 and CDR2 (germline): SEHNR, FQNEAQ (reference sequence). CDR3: CASRPIQGARNEQFF. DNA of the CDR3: TGTGCCAGCAGGCCAATACAGGGGGCTAGGAATGAGCAGTTCTTC.

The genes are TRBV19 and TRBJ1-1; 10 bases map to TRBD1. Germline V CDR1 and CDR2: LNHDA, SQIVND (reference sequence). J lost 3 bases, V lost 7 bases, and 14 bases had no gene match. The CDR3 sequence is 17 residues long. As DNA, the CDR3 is TGTGCCAGTAATCAAGGAGACAGGGGGCGACTGGACACTGAAGCTTTCTTT. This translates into CASNQGDRGRLDTEAFF.